This T cell receptor beta chain stems from a study of blood T cell repertoires in COVID-19. As originally analysed: Amplification from reference gene primers served as the basis for estimated nucleated cell counts. Assay used: immunoSEQ multiplex PCR; TCRdb lists only in-frame clones, some missing. Clone size and V and J calls were adopted from that table, with D and trimming inferred from the DNA. The sample has 150,000 to 200,000 clones; around 84% are singletons. There are 14 residues in the CDR3. V gave up 3 bases and J gave up 5 bases; unmatched junction bases: 5. CDR1 is LNHDA, CDR2 SQIVND, per germline (reference sequence).

This TCR was sampled from a woman aged 80 or over with acute or convalescent COVID-19. Specimen: peripheral blood. The chain combines TRBV19 with TRBJ2-5; the match to TRBD2 covers 8 bases. The CDR3 coding sequence is TGTGCCAGTAGTATCCCGGGACTAGGGGAGACCCAGTACTTC. It encodes CASSIPGLGETQYF.